The 2 T cell receptor beta chains below all came from one sample that was sequenced in a study of OX40 agonist ivuxolimab in advanced cancers. The repertoire was sequenced with immunoSEQ multiplex PCR; TCRdb's copy has only in-frame clones and lacks some. The repertoire includes about 21,000 clones, roughly 80% of them detected once, and approximately 15% sits in the top ten. The material sequenced was CD4+ or CD8+ T cells sorted from blood, taken in a trial of the OX40 agonist ivuxolimab. Receptor source: an adult with an advanced solid tumor such as melanoma, head and neck, liver or kidney cancer.

This clone occurred a few times. The chain couples TRBV19 to TRBJ2-1; 9 bases are shared with TRBD1. The germline CDR1 and CDR2 sequences are LNHDA and SQIVND (reference sequence). The CDR3 runs 14 residues. The junction had 9 bases not matched to a gene; V was cut back by 7 bases and J by 8 bases. Here the CDR3 reads CASIGTGYSDEQFF. CDR3 nucleotide sequence: TGTGCCAGTATCGGGACAGGGTATTCGGATGAGCAGTTCTTC.

This rearrangement joins TRBV19 to TRBJ2-2; 10 bases align to TRBD1. Trimming removed 7 bases from V and 5 bases from J; junction bases left unmatched: 7. The CDR3 is 15 residues long. From germline, CDR1 is LNHDA and CDR2 SQIVND (reference sequence). The CDR3 DNA follows: TGTGCCAGTATTGCGGACAGGGGGTGGACCGGGGAGCTGTTTTTT. This gives the protein CASIADRGWTGELFF.